The 18 T cell receptor beta chains given below trace back to one sample, sequenced in a study of blood T cell repertoires in COVID-19 (dated by TCRdb to 2020 to 2022). Libraries were constructed by the immunoSEQ multiplex PCR assay. Not all clones reach the TCRdb copy of this immuneACCESS table, which keeps in-frame sequences only. Checked studies attribute under half of the gap to unresolved V genes and leave the rest unexplained. The sample table holds about 200,000 clones, of which approximately 82% were seen once. In total, the top ten clones hold approximately 13% of the sample. Sequenced material: peripheral blood. These receptors all come from a human donor in a cohort sampled during active COVID-19.

This rearrangement joins TRBV7-2 to TRBJ1-1, with D hard to call. Germline values: CDR1 SGHTA, CDR2 FQGNSA. Trimming removed 1 base at V and 4 bases at J, with 16 bases between. CDR3 length: 16 amino acids. The CDR3 DNA follows: TGTGCCAGCAGCTTAGGAGGGAGAGGCCGAGGCACTGAAGCTTTCTTT. Translated, it gives CASSLGGRGRGTEAFF. Full variable domain (remainder filled in from reference TRBV7-2 and TRBJ1-1): GAGVSQSPSNKVTEKGKDVELRCDPISGHTALYWYRQSLGQGLEFLIYFQGNSAPDKSGLPSDRFSAERTGGSVSTLTIQRTQQEDSAVYLCASSLGGRGRGTEAFFGQGTRLTVV.

The rearrangement uses TRBV15 and TRBJ1-1; the match to TRBD1 covers 7 bases. V was clipped by 2 bases and J by 5 bases; unmatched bases: 8. CDR1 and CDR2 from the germline V gene are LNHNV and YYDKDF (reference sequence). This CDR3 has 15 residues. This CDR3 is CATSRWGQLGTEAFF. The CDR3, as DNA: TGTGCCACCAGCAGATGGGGACAGTTGGGGACTGAAGCTTTCTTT. The whole variable domain, remainder taken from reference TRBV15 and TRBJ1-1, is DAMVIQNPRYQVTQFGKPVTLSCSQTLNHNVMYWYQQKSSQAPKLLFHYYDKDFNNEADTPDNFQSRRPNTSFCFLDIRSPGLGDTAMYLCATSRWGQLGTEAFFGQGTRLTVV.

This clone was seen more than once but under ten times. The V gene is TRBV12-3 or TRBV12-4, the J gene TRBJ2-1; no clear D. The CDR3 sequence is 13 residues long. The V and J ends lost 6 bases and 4 bases respectively, with 10 bases between them. CDR3 bases: TGTGCCAGCAGCTCTATGCGTTACAATGAGCAGTTCTTC. Translation: CASSSMRYNEQFF.

This chain uses TRBV11-3 with TRBJ2-2; TRBD2 agrees at 13 bases. Germline CDR1 is SGHNT and CDR2 is YENEEA. V lost 1 base and J lost 5; bases outside the gene matches: 10. The CDR3 totals 19 residues. The CDR3: CASSLGLGLAGTGTGELFF. For the CDR3, the DNA is TGTGCCAGCAGCTTAGGTCTGGGACTAGCGGGGACGGGGACCGGGGAGCTGTTTTTT. The whole variable domain, remainder taken from reference TRBV11-3 and TRBJ2-2, is EAGVVQSPRYKIIEKKQPVAFWCNPISGHNTLYWYLQNLGQGPELLIRYENEEAVDDSQLPKDRFSAERLKGVDSTLKIQPAELGDSAVYLCASSLGLGLAGTGTGELFFGEGSRLTVL.

The V and J genes are TRBV4-1 and TRBJ2-7, with D unclear. Germline V lookup: CDR1 MGHRA, CDR2 YSYEKL. The CDR3 covers 14 residues. Trimming removed 1 base from V and 0 bases from J, with 7 bases in between. CDR3 amino acids: CASSQVAFSYEQYF. In DNA form, the CDR3 reads TGCGCCAGCAGCCAAGTGGCTTTCTCCTACGAGCAGTACTTC.

This sequence joins TRBV4-1 and TRBJ2-2, with 14 bases that match TRBD2. The CDR3 loop spans 16 amino acids. After removal of 4 bases from V and 7 bases from J, the junction contained 5 bases not matched to a gene. Germline V lookup: CDR1 MGHRA, CDR2 YSYEKL. The CDR3 bases are TGCGCCAGCAGCCGAGGAGGACTAGCGGGAGGCGGGGAGCTGTTTTTT. As protein: CASSRGGLAGGGELFF.

This chain uses TRBV9 with TRBJ2-1; D is unclear. V dropped 3 bases and J dropped 5 bases, with 18 bases sitting between them. This CDR3 comprises 16 residues. Germline values: CDR1 SGDLS, CDR2 YYNGEE. The DNA of the CDR3 is TGTGCCAGCAGCGGTTTCCTTACAACCGATAACAATGAGCAGTTCTTC. Its protein is CASSGFLTTDNNEQFF.

The gene calls are TRBV4-2 and TRBJ1-6; the D gene is possibly TRBD1 (5 bases). In germline, CDR1 is LGHNA, CDR2 YNFKEQ. The ends were cut back, 5 bases at V and 9 bases at J, with 14 bases in the middle. The CDR3 length is 14 residues. The CDR3 loop is CASSVAGLGSPLHF. The CDR3 DNA reads as TGTGCCAGCAGCGTCGCGGGGCTCGGTTCACCCCTCCACTTT.

The chain links TRBV15 to TRBJ1-2, with a possible D match to TRBD1 (6 bases). Germline-derived CDR1 and CDR2 are LNHNV and YYDKDF (reference sequence). The V gene lost 0 bases and the J gene lost 6 bases, with 17 bases spanning the gap. The CDR3 covers 16 residues. In DNA, the CDR3 is TGTGCCACCAGCAGAGAATATGTAGGGACACCCCATGGCTACACCTTC. Residues: CATSREYVGTPHGYTF. The whole variable domain, remainder taken from reference TRBV15 and TRBJ1-2, is DAMVIQNPRYQVTQFGKPVTLSCSQTLNHNVMYWYQQKSSQAPKLLFHYYDKDFNNEADTPDNFQSRRPNTSFCFLDIRSPGLGDTAMYLCATSREYVGTPHGYTFGSGTRLTVV.

The chain carries TRBV29-1 and TRBJ2-4, with 9 positions matching TRBD1. Germline V lookup: CDR1 SQVTM, CDR2 ANQGSEA. The CDR3 extends over 12 amino acids. Trimming took 5 bases from V and 6 from J; bases not matched to a gene: 2. CDR3 nucleotide sequence: TGCAGCGTTAGGGGACAGGGAAACATTCAGTACTTC. Its protein product is CSVRGQGNIQYF.

The V gene is TRBV4-1, the J gene TRBJ1-1, with D tentatively TRBD1 (6 bases). The V gene lost 4 bases and the J gene lost 5 bases, with 17 bases spanning the gap. Germline values: CDR1 MGHRA, CDR2 YSYEKL. The CDR3 consists of 15 residues. The CDR3 DNA sequence: TGCGCCAGCAGCCCGGACAGTGGTCGAGGGACTGAAGCTTTCTTT. This gives the protein CASSPDSGRGTEAFF.

This clone has only one observation. The CDR3 reads CASSQGYQGSSGNTIYF. The CDR3 bases are TGCGCCAGCAGCCAAGGGTACCAGGGAAGCTCTGGAAACACCATATATTTT. The V call is TRBV4-1, the J call TRBJ1-3, with D possibly matching TRBD1 (5 bases). The CDR3 has 17 residues. Per the germline V gene, CDR1 is MGHRA and CDR2 is YSYEKL. V shed 1 base and J shed 0 bases, with 13 bases lying between them.

This sequence joins TRBV7-2 and TRBJ2-1; no firm D call. In germline, CDR1 is SGHTA, CDR2 FQGNSA. The CDR3 extends over 16 amino acids. Trimming pared 1 base from V and 0 bases from J, leaving 10 bases between. The DNA for the CDR3 is TGTGCCAGCAGCTTAGGCGGAGTTAGCTCCTACAATGAGCAGTTCTTC. Protein: CASSLGGVSSYNEQFF.

V gene TRBV12-5 combines with J gene TRBJ2-1, with 9 bases lining up with TRBD2. Looked up from germline, CDR1 is LGHNT and CDR2 is FRNRAP. The CDR3 runs 19 residues. The junction had 13 bases not matched to a gene; V was cut back by 0 bases and J by 4 bases. CDR3 region: CASGLVGIAGALKYNEQFF. CDR3 sequence (DNA): TGTGCTAGTGGTTTGGTTGGAATAGCGGGAGCCCTAAAATACAATGAGCAGTTCTTC.

The DNA of the CDR3 is TGTGCCAGCAGGGGGGCGCGCGCCAAAAACATTCAGTACTTC. It specifies CASRGARAKNIQYF. This chain connects TRBV27 to TRBJ2-4, with TRBD1 as a possible D gene (6 bases). This CDR3 is 14 amino acids long. Trimming removed 6 bases at V and 1 base at J, with 10 bases between. The germline CDR1 and CDR2 sequences are MNHEY and SMNVEV (reference sequence).

This sequence joins TRBV5-6 and TRBJ1-3, with D possibly matching TRBD1 (5 bases). CDR3 size: 15 residues. Looked up from germline, CDR1 is SGHDT and CDR2 is YYEEEE. The V end was cut by 2 bases, the J end by 3 bases, with 12 bases between. The CDR3 DNA is TGTGCCAGCAGCTTTAGGCAGGGCATTGGAAACACCATATATTTT. Its protein product is CASSFRQGIGNTIYF.

This clone was recorded only once. This rearrangement joins TRBV24-1 to TRBJ1-2, with D perhaps matching TRBD1 (6 bases). Trimming stripped 12 bases from V and 4 bases from J, with 17 bases between. The CDR3 length is 13 residues. Germline V gives CDR1 KGHDR, CDR2 SFDVKD. The CDR3 loop is CAASQGKGYGYTF. The CDR3 DNA reads TGTGCCGCCTCACAGGGAAAAGGCTATGGCTACACCTTC.

The CDR3, as DNA: TGTGCCAGTAAGATCGCAGGGGTCAATCAGCCCCAGCATTTT. This translates into CASKIAGVNQPQHF. The chain links TRBV19 to TRBJ1-5, with a weak D call TRBD1 (6 bases). The CDR3 is made up of 14 amino acids. Germline V gives CDR1 LNHDA, CDR2 SQIVND (reference sequence). Trimming removed 7 bases from V and 3 bases from J, with 13 bases in between.